The T cell receptor (delta chain) described here comes from a study of gamma-delta T cells after stem cell transplantation. A few counts support this clone. TCRdb pairs this DNA with a much larger clone's protein that differs at residue 14, likely a read error; the protein shown was translated from the DNA. Germline V CDR1 and CDR2: GEAIGNYY, EKD. The CDR3 extends over 16 amino acids. TCRdb reprocessed the RT-PCR reads through CATT. Among about 15,000 delta-chain clones listed, about 8.6% were seen once. The sample was gamma-delta T cells. The chain uses TRDV2 and TRDJ1; D gene unclear. This clonotype was sampled from a human donor. It is not recorded whose cells these are; they may come from a transplant donor. The CDR3 DNA reads as TGTGCCTGTGACACCATGGGCCTTAGGTACACCGATAAACCCATCTTT. It translates to CACDTMGLRYTDKPIF.